This TCR beta chain stems from a study of T cell responses to AZD1222 COVID-19 vaccine. As regards this clone: What it recognizes is unknown.

Germline assignment: CDR1 SGHRS and CDR2 YFSETQ. The V and J ends lost 4 bases and 6 bases, in that order; junction bases with no gene match: 4. The CDR3 covers 14 residues. Only in-frame clones appear in the TCRdb table, and some are missing; sequencing was by immunoSEQ multiplex PCR. This repertoire shows about 99,000 clones, 70% to 90% found once; its top ten account for approximately 2.9%. Study outcomes and limitations: Sampled repertoires all dated from after the peak T cell response.

The source material was peripheral blood, sampled on day 0 of AZD1222 vaccination. This chain connects TRBV5-1 to TRBJ2-2; 9 bases are a match to TRBD1. This sequence was found in an adult in good health. The CDR3 reads CASSPQGASGELFF. CDR3 bases: TGCGCCAGCAGCCCACAGGGGGCATCCGGGGAGCTGTTTTTT.